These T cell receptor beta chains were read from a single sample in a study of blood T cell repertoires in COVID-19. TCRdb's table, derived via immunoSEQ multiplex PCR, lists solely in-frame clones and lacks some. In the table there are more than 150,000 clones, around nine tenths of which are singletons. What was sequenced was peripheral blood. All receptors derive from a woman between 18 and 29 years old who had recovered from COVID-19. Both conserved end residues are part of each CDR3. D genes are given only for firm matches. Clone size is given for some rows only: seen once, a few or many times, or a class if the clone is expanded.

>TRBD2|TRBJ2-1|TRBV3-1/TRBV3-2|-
TGTGCCAGCAGCCTAGCGGGGGCTAGCAATGAGCAGTTCTTC
CASSLAGASNEQFF
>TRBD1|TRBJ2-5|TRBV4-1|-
TGCGCCAGCAGCCCAGGGGGCGCACTCCAAGAGACCCAGTACTTC
CASSPGGALQETQYF
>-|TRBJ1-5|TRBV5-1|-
TGCGCCAGCAGCCCCGTTCCCGTAGATAGCAATCAGCCCCAGCATTTT
CASSPVPVDSNQPQHF
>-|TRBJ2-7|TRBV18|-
TGTGCCAGCTCACCACAGCAAGACTACGAGCAGTACTTC
CASSPQQDYEQYF
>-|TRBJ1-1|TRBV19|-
TGTGCCAGTAGTACCGCGGGAGGGAACACTGAAGCTTTCTTT
CASSTAGGNTEAFF
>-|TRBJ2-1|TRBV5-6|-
TGTGCCAGCAGCGTAGGGGGAAATGAGCAGTTCTTC
CASSVGGNEQFF
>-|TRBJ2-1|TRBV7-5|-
TGTGCCAGAAGCCGCAGCTGGCTAGCGGAGGTGTCCAATGAGCAGTTCTTC
CARSRSWLAEVSNEQFF
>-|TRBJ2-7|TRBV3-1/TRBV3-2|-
TGTGCCAGCAGCCTCGGACAGCCCCTCGAGCAGTACTTC
CASSLGQPLEQYF
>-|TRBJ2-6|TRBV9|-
TGTGCCAGCAGCGTAGACCGCAGAGGGTATGCTGGGGCCAACGTCCTGACTTTC
CASSVDRRGYAGANVLTF
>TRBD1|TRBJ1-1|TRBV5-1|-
TGCGCCAGCCAGGGGGTGATGAACACTGAAGCTTTCTTT
CASQGVMNTEAFF
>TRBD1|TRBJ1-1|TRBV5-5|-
TGTGCCAGCAGCAGCGCGGGACAGGGTTACACTGAAGCTTTCTTT
CASSSAGQGYTEAFF
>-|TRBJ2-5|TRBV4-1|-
TGCGCCAGCAGGGCCCGGATTCCCTCGGGGGAGACCCAGTACTTC
CASRARIPSGETQYF
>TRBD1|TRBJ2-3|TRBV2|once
TGTGCCAGTGGGGGACAGGGGTTGATGAGAGATACGCAGTATTTT
CASGGQGLMRDTQYF
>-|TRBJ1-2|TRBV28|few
TGTGCCAGTGACAGCACTAACTATGGCTACACCTTC
CASDSTNYGYTF
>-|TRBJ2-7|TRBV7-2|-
TGTGCCAGCAGCTTGACTAACGAGCAGTACTTC
CASSLTNEQYF
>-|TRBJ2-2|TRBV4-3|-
TGCGCCAGCAGCCAGCTTGACTACACCGGGGAGCTGTTTTTT
CASSQLDYTGELFF
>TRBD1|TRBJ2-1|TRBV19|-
TGTGCCAGTAGTAAGAGTGACAGGGGGCCAAGGCGGCAGTTCTTC
CASSKSDRGPRRQFF
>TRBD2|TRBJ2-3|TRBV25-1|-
TGTGCCAGCAGTGAAAGACGGGGGGGCACAGATACGCAGTATTTT
CASSERRGGTDTQYF
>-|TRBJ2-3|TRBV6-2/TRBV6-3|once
TGTGCCAGCAGTTACGGAGGGAACACAGATACGCAGTATTTT
CASSYGGNTDTQYF
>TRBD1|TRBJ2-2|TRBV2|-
TGTGCCAGCCGCCGGGACAGGAACACCGGGGAGCTGTTTTTT
CASRRDRNTGELFF
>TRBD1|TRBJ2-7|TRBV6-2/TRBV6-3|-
TGTGCCAGCAGCCGGGACCGGACAGGGATCCACGAGCAGTACTTC
CASSRDRTGIHEQYF
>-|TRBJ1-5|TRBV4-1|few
TGCGCCAGCAGCCTTGACCGGGGGTATAGCAATCAGCCCCAGCATTTT
CASSLDRGYSNQPQHF
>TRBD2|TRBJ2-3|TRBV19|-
TGTGCCAGTAGTATAGTCGGAGCGGGAGGGAGCACAGATACGCAGTATTTT
CASSIVGAGGSTDTQYF
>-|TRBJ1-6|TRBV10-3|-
TGTGCCATCAGTGAGTCAGGCGGCGGTCTCCACTTT
CAISESGGGLHF
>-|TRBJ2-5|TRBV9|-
TGTGCCAGCAGCGTAGTGGGGCACACCCAAGAGACCCAGTACTTC
CASSVVGHTQETQYF
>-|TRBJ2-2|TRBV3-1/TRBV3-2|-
TGTGCCAGCAGCCAAGGTACCGGTCTGGCCGGGGAGCTGTTTTTT
CASSQGTGLAGELFF
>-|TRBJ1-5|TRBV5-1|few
TGCGCCAGCAGCTTGGATCCAGAACAGCCCCAGCATTTT
CASSLDPEQPQHF
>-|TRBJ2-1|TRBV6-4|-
TGTGCCAGCAGCTTAAGCGGACCCGGCTCCTACAATGAGCAGTTCTTC
CASSLSGPGSYNEQFF
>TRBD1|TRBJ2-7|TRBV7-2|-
TGTGCCAGCAGCTTAGCACAGGGGGTAACCTACGAGCAGTACTTC
CASSLAQGVTYEQYF
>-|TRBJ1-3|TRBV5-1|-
TGCGCCAGCAGCTTGGCCGTAGGCGTGCCGACAGAGACCATATATTTT
CASSLAVGVPTETIYF
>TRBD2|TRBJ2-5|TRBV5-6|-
TGTGCCAGCAGCCGCCACCCTAGCGGCCCCCAAGAGACCCAGTACTTC
CASSRHPSGPQETQYF
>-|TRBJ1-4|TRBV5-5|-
TGTGCCAGCAGCTCGACAGCAACTAATGAAAAACTGTTTTTT
CASSSTATNEKLFF
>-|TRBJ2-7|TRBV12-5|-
TGTGCTAGTGCCTTAGGGGGGGGGTACGAGCAGTACTTC
CASALGGGYEQYF
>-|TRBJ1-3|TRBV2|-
TGTGCCAGCAGTACCTGGACAGCCTCGCCTGGAAACACCATATATTTT
CASSTWTASPGNTIYF
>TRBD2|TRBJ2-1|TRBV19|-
TGTGCCAGTAGTCCCGGGACTAGCGGCCTCTCCTACAATGAGCAGTTCTTC
CASSPGTSGLSYNEQFF
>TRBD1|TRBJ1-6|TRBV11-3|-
TGTGCCAGCAGCTATGGGACAGAAGATTCACCCCTCCACTTT
CASSYGTEDSPLHF
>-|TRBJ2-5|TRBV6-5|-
TGTGCCAGCAGTTACTCGGAAAACGGGGGAGAGACCCAGTACTTC
CASSYSENGGETQYF
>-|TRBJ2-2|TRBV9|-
TGTGCCAGCAGCGTCAGCAGGTCTCAGGACACCGGGGAGCTGTTTTTT
CASSVSRSQDTGELFF
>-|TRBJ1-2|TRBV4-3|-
TGCGCCAGCAGCCAAGAATGGCCCAGAAGCTATGGCTACACCTTC
CASSQEWPRSYGYTF